These 2 T cell receptor beta chains share one sample of origin, sequenced in a study of T-cell memory formation after mild COVID-19. TCRdb re-derived calls from the 5' RACE reads in MiXCR, one entry per CDR3 protein. In the table there are fewer than 650,000 distinct CDR3 sequences, 17% of which are singletons. The sequenced material came from PBMCs or a T cell subset sorted from them (not recorded which). These receptors all stem from an adult woman who had mild COVID-19 (a few samples of this study predate the infection). Cell type and time point are not known.

The V gene is TRBV7-9, the J gene TRBJ2-7, with 7 positions matching TRBD2. V was pared by 7 bases and J by 3 bases, with 3 bases of the junction left unmatched. Germline assignment: CDR1 SEHNR and CDR2 FQNEAQ (reference sequence). The CDR3 length is 12 residues. This chain's CDR3 is CASTRGGYEQYF. DNA for the CDR3: TGTGCCAGCACCCGCGGGGGCTACGAGCAGTACTTC.

The chain has TRBV12-3 or TRBV12-4 and TRBJ1-3, with 7 positions matching TRBD1. The CDR3 is 14 amino acids. With 5 bases clipped from V and 4 bases from J, the junction kept 5 bases outside the gene matches. CDR3 sequence (DNA): TGTGCCAGCAGTCCGACAGGGTACGGAAACACCATATATTTT. Amino acids: CASSPTGYGNTIYF.